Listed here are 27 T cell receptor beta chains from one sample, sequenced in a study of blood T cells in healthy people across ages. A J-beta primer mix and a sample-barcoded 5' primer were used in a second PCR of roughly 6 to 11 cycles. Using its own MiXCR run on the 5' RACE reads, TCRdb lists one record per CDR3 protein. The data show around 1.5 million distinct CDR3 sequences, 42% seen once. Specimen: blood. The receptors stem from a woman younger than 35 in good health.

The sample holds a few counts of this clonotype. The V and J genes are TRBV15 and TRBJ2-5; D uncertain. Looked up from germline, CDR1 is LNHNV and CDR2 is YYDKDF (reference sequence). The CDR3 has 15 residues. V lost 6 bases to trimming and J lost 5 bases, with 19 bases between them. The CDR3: CATRRTAPPSETQYF. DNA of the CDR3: TGTGCCACCAGAAGGACCGCCCCGCCAAGTGAGACCCAGTACTTC.

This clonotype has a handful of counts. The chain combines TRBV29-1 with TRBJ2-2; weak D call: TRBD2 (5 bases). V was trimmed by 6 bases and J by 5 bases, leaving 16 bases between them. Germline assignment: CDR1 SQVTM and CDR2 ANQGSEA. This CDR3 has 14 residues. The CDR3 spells CSVGQTPGTGELFF. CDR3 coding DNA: TGCAGCGTCGGCCAGACCCCGGGAACCGGGGAGCTGTTTTTT.

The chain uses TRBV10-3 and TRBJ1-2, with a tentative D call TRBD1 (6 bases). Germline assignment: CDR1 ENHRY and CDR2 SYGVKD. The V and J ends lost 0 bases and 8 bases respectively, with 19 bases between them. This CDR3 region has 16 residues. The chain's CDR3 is CAISESWTEQRGGYTF. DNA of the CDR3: TGTGCCATCAGTGAGTCGTGGACAGAGCAGCGGGGGGGCTACACCTTC.

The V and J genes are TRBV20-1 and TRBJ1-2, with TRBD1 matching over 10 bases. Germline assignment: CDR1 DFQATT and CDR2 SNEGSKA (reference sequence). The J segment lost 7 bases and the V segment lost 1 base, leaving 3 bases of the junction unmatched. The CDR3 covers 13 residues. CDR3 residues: CSARAGTGVGYTF. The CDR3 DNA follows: TGCAGTGCTAGAGCCGGGACAGGGGTTGGCTACACCTTC.

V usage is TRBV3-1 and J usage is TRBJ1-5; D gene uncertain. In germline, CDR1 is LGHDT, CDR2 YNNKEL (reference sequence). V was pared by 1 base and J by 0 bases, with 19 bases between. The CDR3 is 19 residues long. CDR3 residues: CASSQAGLGLGYSNQPQHF. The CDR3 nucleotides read TGTGCCAGCAGCCAAGCGGGTTTAGGGCTTGGCTATAGCAATCAGCCCCAGCATTTT.

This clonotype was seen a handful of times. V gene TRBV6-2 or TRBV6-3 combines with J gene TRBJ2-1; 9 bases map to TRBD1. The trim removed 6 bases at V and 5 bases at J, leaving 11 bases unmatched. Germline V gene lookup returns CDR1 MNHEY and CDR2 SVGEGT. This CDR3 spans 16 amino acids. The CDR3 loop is CASRPAWDRDNNEQFF. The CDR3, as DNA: TGTGCCAGCAGGCCCGCTTGGGACAGGGACAACAATGAGCAGTTCTTC.

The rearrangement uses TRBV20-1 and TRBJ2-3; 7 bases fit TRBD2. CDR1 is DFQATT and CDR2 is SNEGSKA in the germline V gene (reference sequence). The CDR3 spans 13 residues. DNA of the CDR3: TGCAGCGCCCTGGGGGGAGGGGCAGATACGCAGTATTTT. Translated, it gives CSALGGGADTQYF.

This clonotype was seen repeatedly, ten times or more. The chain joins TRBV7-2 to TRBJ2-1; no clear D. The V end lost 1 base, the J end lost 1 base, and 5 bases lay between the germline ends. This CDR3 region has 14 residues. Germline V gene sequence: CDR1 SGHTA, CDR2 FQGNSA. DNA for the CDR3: TGTGCCAGCAGCTTAGGTAATTCCTACAATGAGCAGTTCTTC. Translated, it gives CASSLGNSYNEQFF.

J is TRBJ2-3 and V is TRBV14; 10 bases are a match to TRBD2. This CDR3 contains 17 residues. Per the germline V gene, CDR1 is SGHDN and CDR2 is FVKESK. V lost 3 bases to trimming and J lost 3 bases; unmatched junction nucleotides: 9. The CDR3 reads CASSHYEETSGTDTQYF. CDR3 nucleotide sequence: TGTGCCAGCAGCCATTACGAGGAGACTAGCGGGACAGATACGCAGTATTTT. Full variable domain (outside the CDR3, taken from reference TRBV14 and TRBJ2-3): EAGVTQFPSHSVIEKGQTVTLRCDPISGHDNLYWYRRVMGKEIKFLLHFVKESKQDESGMPNNRFLAERTGGTYSTLKVQPAELEDSGVYFCASSHYEETSGTDTQYFGPGTRLTVL.

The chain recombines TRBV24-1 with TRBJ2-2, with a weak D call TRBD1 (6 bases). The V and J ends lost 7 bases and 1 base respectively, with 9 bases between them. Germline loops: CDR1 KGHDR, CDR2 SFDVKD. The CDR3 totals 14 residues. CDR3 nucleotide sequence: TGTGCCACCAGCCCGGACAGGAACACCGGGGAGCTGTTTTTT. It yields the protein CATSPDRNTGELFF.

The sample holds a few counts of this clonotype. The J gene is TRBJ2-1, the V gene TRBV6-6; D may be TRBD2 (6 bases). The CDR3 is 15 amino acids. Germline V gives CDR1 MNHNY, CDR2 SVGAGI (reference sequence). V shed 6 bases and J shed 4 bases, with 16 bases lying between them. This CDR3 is CASRVAGTEYNEQFF. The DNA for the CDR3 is TGTGCCAGCAGGGTCGCCGGGACTGAATACAATGAGCAGTTCTTC.

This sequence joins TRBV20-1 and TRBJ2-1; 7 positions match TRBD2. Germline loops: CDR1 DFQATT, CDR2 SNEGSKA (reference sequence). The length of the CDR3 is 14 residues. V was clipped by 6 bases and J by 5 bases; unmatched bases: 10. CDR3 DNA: TGCAGTGCCAAAAGGGCAGCGGGAAACAATGAGCAGTTCTTC. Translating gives CSAKRAAGNNEQFF.

The CDR3 nucleotides read TGTGCCAGCAGCCAGGCCTTGGTACAGGGGCCAGGGGCCAACGTCCTGACTTTC. The encoded protein is CASSQALVQGPGANVLTF. This chain connects TRBV4-2 to TRBJ2-6; TRBD1 aligns across 7 bases. CDR3 length: 18 residues. The V gene's germline CDR1 is LGHNA and CDR2 YNFKEQ. Unmatched junction bases numbered 12, after V lost 3 bases and J lost 4 bases.

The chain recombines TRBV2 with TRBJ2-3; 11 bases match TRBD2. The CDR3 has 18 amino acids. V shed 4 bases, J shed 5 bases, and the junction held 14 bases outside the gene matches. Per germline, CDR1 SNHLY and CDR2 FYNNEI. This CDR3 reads CASSGFPRLAGLIDTQYF. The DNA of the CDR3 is TGTGCCAGCAGTGGTTTCCCCAGACTAGCGGGGCTCATAGATACGCAGTATTTT.

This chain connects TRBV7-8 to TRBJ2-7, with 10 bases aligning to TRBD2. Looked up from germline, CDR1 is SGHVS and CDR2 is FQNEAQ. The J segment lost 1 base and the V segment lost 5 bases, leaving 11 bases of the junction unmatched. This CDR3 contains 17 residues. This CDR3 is CASSALKPGLASYEQYF. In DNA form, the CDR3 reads TGTGCCAGCAGCGCCCTCAAACCGGGACTAGCGTCCTACGAGCAGTACTTC.

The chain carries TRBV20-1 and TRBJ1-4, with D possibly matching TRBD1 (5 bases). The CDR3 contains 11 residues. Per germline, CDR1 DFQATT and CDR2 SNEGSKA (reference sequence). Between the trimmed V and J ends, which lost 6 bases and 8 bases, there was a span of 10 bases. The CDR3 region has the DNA TGCAGTGCGAGTCAGGGAGAAAAACTGTTTTTT. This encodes CSASQGEKLFF.

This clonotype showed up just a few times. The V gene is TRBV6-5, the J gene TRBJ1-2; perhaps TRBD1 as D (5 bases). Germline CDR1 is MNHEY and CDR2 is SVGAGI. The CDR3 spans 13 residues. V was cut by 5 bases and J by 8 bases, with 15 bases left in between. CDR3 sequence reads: CASSPAGGTGYTF. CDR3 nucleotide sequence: TGTGCCAGCAGTCCAGCGGGGGGGACCGGCTACACCTTC.

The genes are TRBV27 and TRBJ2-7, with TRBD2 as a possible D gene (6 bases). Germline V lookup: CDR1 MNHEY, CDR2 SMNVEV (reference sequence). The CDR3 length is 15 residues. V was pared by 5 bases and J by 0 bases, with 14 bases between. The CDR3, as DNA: TGTGCCAGCAGTCGGGGGACCGGGAGCTCCTACGAGCAGTACTTC. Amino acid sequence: CASSRGTGSSYEQYF.

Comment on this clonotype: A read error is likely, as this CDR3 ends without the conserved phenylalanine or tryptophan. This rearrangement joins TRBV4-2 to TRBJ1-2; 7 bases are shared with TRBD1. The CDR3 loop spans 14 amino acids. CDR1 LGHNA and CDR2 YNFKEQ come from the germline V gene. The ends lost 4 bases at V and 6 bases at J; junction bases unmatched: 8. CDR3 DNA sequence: TGTGCCAGCAGCCCCCGAGACAGGGACGATGGCTACACCGTC. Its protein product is CASSPRDRDDGYTV.

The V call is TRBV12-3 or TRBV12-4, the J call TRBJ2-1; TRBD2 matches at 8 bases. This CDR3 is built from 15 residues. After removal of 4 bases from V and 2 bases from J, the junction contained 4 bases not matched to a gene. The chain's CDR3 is CASSSAGAPYNEQFF. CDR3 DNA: TGTGCCAGCAGTTCAGCGGGAGCCCCCTACAATGAGCAGTTCTTC.

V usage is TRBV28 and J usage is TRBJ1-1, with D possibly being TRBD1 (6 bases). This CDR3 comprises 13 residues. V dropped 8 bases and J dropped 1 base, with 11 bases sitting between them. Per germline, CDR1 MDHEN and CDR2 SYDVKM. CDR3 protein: CASALTGNTEAFF. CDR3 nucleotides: TGTGCCAGCGCCCTGACAGGGAACACTGAAGCTTTCTTT. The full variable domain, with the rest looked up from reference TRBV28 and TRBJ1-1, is DVKVTQSSRYLVKRTGEKVFLECVQDMDHENMFWYRQDPGLGLRLIYFSYDVKMKEKGDIPEGYSVSREKKERFSLILESASTNQTSMYLCASALTGNTEAFFGQGTRLTVV.

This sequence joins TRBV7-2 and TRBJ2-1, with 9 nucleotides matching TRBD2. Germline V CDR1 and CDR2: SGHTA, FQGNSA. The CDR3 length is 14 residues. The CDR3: CAIAGGTQYNEQFF. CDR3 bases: TGTGCAATTGCGGGGGGGACCCAATACAATGAGCAGTTCTTC.

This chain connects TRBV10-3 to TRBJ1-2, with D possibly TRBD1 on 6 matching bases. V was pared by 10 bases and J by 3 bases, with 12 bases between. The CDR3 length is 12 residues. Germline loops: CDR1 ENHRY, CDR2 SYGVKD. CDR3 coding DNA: TGTGCCAAAGGGGGGGGCGACTATGGCTACACCTTC. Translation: CAKGGGDYGYTF.

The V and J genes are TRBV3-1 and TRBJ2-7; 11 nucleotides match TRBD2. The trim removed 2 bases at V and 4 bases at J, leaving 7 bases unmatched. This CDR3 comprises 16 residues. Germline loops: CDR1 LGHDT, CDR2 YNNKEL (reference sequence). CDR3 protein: CASSQTGTSGVYEQYF. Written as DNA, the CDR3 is TGTGCCAGCAGCCAAACCGGGACTAGCGGCGTATACGAGCAGTACTTC.

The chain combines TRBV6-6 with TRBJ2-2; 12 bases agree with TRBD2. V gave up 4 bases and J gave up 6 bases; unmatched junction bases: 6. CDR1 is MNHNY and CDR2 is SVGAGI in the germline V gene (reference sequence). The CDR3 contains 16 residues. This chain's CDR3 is CASSSGLAGLSGELFF. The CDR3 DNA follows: TGTGCCAGCAGTTCTGGACTAGCGGGGCTATCCGGGGAGCTGTTTTTT.

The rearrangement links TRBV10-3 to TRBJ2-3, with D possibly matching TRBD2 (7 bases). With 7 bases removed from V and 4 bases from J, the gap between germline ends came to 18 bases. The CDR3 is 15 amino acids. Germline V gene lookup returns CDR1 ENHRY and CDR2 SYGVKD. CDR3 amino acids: CAIKASGGVADTQYF. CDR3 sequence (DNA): TGTGCCATCAAGGCCTCGGGGGGCGTGGCAGATACGCAGTATTTT.

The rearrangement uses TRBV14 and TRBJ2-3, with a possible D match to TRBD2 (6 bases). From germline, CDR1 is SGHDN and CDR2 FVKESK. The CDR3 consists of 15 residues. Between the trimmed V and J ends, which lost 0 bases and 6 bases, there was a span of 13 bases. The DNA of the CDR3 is TGTGCCAGCAGCCAAGATCCGGGAGTATGGGATACGCAGTATTTT. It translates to CASSQDPGVWDTQYF.